The next 20 T cell receptor beta chains were all read from a single sample in a study of regulatory T cells in long-lasting Graves disease. Regarding time point: persistent/refractory GD, antithyroid drugs over 5 years with positive TRAb. PBMC RNA served as the TCR library source. Arm-PCR of CDR3 regions and iRepertoire HTBI primers were the basis on which TCR beta libraries were built. TCRdb analysed the multiplex PCR reads with MiXCR anew, one entry per CDR3 protein. Here the sample spans under 500,000 distinct CDR3 sequences, roughly 20% being singletons. Sequenced here: peripheral blood mononuclear cells (PBMCs), sampled when the disease was refractory, from a patient treated with antithyroid drugs. The receptor set was obtained from a female donor with Graves disease.

This clonotype was found a few times. The junction differs from germline at one of its ends, possibly a read error. The J gene is TRBJ2-5, the V gene TRBV24-1, with TRBD2 matching 10 bases. Germline V CDR1 and CDR2: KGHDR, SFDVKD. The CDR3 has 17 amino acids. The CDR3 region is CATSDPGLARAQEAQYF. The DNA of the CDR3 is TGTGCCACCAGTGACCCGGGACTAGCGAGAGCCCAAGAGGCCCAGTACTTC.

This clonotype came up a few times. This chain joins TRBV27 and TRBJ2-7; 7 nucleotides agree with TRBD1. CDR1 is MNHEY and CDR2 is SMNVEV in the germline V gene (reference sequence). With 7 bases clipped from V and 0 bases from J, the junction kept 9 bases outside the gene matches. CDR3 length equals 15 residues. The CDR3 region is CASKGDRLNSYEQYF. In DNA, the CDR3 is TGTGCCAGCAAAGGGGACAGACTAAACTCCTACGAGCAGTACTTC.

This clonotype was recorded many times. The rearrangement uses TRBV6-1 and TRBJ1-2; the D is unclear. The CDR3 contains 13 residues. From germline, CDR1 is MNHNS and CDR2 SASEGT. The germline V and J ends were trimmed by 8 bases and 4 bases, with 14 bases remaining between them. The CDR3 here is CASWNRAPYGYTF. The CDR3 DNA sequence: TGTGCCAGCTGGAACAGAGCCCCCTATGGCTACACCTTC.

This clonotype was seen only a few times. The rearrangement links TRBV4-2 to TRBJ2-7, with TRBD2 identical over 7 bases. V lost 2 bases to trimming and J lost 5 bases; unmatched junction nucleotides: 3. Germline CDR1 LGHNA, CDR2 YNFKEQ. CDR3 length: 13 amino acids. The CDR3 protein is CASSQRGVDEQYF. The CDR3 DNA reads as TGTGCCAGCAGCCAACGGGGGGTTGACGAGCAGTACTTC.

The chain employs TRBV6-2 or TRBV6-3 and TRBJ2-2; 8 positions agree with TRBD2. After removal of 5 bases from V and 6 bases from J, the junction contained 11 bases not matched to a gene. Germline assignment: CDR1 MNHEY and CDR2 SVGEGT. The CDR3 totals 16 residues. CDR3 DNA: TGTGCCAGCAGTGAACTACCGGGACTAGAATCCGGGGAGCTGTTTTTT. Amino acids: CASSELPGLESGELFF.

V usage is TRBV19 and J usage is TRBJ1-2, with no clear D. V was cut by 4 bases and J by 4 bases, with 13 bases left in between. CDR1 and CDR2 from the germline V gene are LNHDA and SQIVND (reference sequence). There are 14 residues in the CDR3. The CDR3, as DNA: TGTGCCAGTAGTACCACCCGGACGGCCTATGGCTACACCTTC. This gives the protein CASSTTRTAYGYTF.

The V call is TRBV4-3, the J call TRBJ1-1; possibly TRBD1 for D (5 bases). Germline V CDR1 and CDR2: LGHNA, YSLEER. The CDR3 has 15 residues. With 0 bases removed from V and 1 base from J, the gap between germline ends came to 9 bases. Here the CDR3 reads CASSQDRDQNTEAFF. The CDR3 DNA sequence: TGCGCCAGCAGCCAAGACAGGGATCAGAACACTGAAGCTTTCTTT.

The chain recombines TRBV20-1 with TRBJ2-7; TRBD2 agrees at 7 bases. The V gene end was trimmed by 3 bases and the J gene end by 6 bases; junction bases not matched to a gene: 8. Germline V gene sequence: CDR1 DFQATT, CDR2 SNEGSKA (reference sequence). This CDR3 comprises 13 residues. The CDR3 reads CSASWLAVGEQYF. CDR3 nucleotide sequence: TGCAGTGCTAGTTGGCTAGCGGTTGGCGAGCAGTACTTC.

Worth noting for this clonotype: A junction end diverges from the germline sequence, so it may reflect a read error. V gene TRBV19 combines with J gene TRBJ1-4; D gene unclear. Germline values: CDR1 LNHDA, CDR2 SQIVND (reference sequence). The CDR3 is made up of 13 amino acids. CDR3 bases: TGTGCCAGTAGTATCTCAACTAATGAAGAACTGTTTTTT. Translated, it gives CASSISTNEELFF. The entire variable domain, with the rest obtained from reference TRBV19 and TRBJ1-4, is as follows: DGGITQSPKYLFRKEGQNVTLSCEQNLNHDAMYWYRQDPGQGLRLIYYSQIVNDFQKGDIAEGYSVSREKKESFPLTVTSAQKNPTAFYLCASSISTNEELFFGSGTQLSVL.

In this sample, this clonotype turned up many times. The CDR3 protein is CASSLRGGQNPYEQYF. The CDR3 coding sequence is TGTGCCAGCAGCTTAAGGGGGGGCCAGAACCCTTACGAGCAGTACTTC. The rearrangement uses TRBV7-8 and TRBJ2-7; a weak D match, TRBD2 (7 bases). V gave up 2 bases and J gave up 4 bases, with 18 bases separating them. This CDR3 contains 16 residues. The germline CDR1 and CDR2 sequences are SGHVS and FQNEAQ.

The V gene is TRBV19, the J gene TRBJ2-7; D is unresolved. Trimming shortened V by 1 base and J by 2 bases, and 9 bases separated the two germline ends. CDR1 LNHDA and CDR2 SQIVND come from the germline V gene (reference sequence). The CDR3 length is 14 residues. For the CDR3, the DNA is TGTGCCAGTAGTATAGGAAGGCCGACCTACGAGCAGTACTTC. As protein: CASSIGRPTYEQYF.

The rearrangement joins TRBV7-2 to TRBJ1-2; tentatively, D is TRBD1 (5 bases). The V gene lost 1 base and the J gene lost 7 bases, with 10 bases spanning the gap. Germline V gene sequence: CDR1 SGHTA, CDR2 FQGNSA. The CDR3 totals 13 residues. The chain's CDR3 is CASSLESGLGYTF. The CDR3 region has the DNA TGTGCCAGCAGCTTAGAGTCAGGGCTTGGCTACACCTTC.

This clonotype has a count of ten or more. The V and J genes are TRBV20-1 and TRBJ2-4; D not resolved. This CDR3 contains 20 residues. CDR1 is DFQATT and CDR2 is SNEGSKA in the germline V gene (reference sequence). Trimming removed 0 bases from V and 0 bases from J, with 24 bases in between. CDR3 region: CSARDYNWRSLYVAKNIQYF. The CDR3 coding sequence is TGCAGTGCTAGAGATTATAACTGGCGGAGCCTCTACGTAGCCAAAAACATTCAGTACTTC.

This clonotype was counted many times. The V call is TRBV28, the J call TRBJ1-5; D perhaps matches TRBD1 (6 bases). The CDR3 contains 12 residues. Germline values: CDR1 MDHEN, CDR2 SYDVKM. V lost 8 bases and J 3 bases, leaving 8 bases between the germline ends. Here the CDR3 reads CASGTINQPQHF. The CDR3 bases are TGTGCCAGCGGGACAATCAATCAGCCCCAGCATTTT.

This clonotype was detected ten times or more. The chain links TRBV27 to TRBJ2-5; unclear D gene. Germline V gives CDR1 MNHEY, CDR2 SMNVEV (reference sequence). The CDR3 length is 15 residues. Deletions cut 7 bases from V and 4 bases from J, with 19 bases between. CDR3: CASKDGWRDSETQYF. CDR3 bases: TGTGCCAGCAAGGACGGCTGGAGAGATTCAGAGACCCAGTACTTC.

This clonotype occurred a few times. The chain has TRBV2 and TRBJ1-2; possibly TRBD1 for D (5 bases). This CDR3 region has 15 residues. The germline gives CDR1 SNHLY, CDR2 FYNNEI. V was pared by 6 bases and J by 4 bases, with 18 bases between. The CDR3 spells CASRPWGGLLYGYTF. Written as DNA, the CDR3 is TGTGCCAGCAGACCTTGGGGGGGACTCCTCTATGGCTACACCTTC.

This clonotype occurred a few times. This chain joins TRBV18 and TRBJ2-7; 7 bases align to TRBD2. The CDR3 spans 16 residues. Per germline, CDR1 KGHSH and CDR2 LQKENI. V lost 0 bases, J lost 1 base, and 6 bases stayed unmatched. CDR3 DNA: TGTGCCAGCTCACCACCCGGGAGGATCCCTTCCTACGAGCAGTACTTC. It codes for CASSPPGRIPSYEQYF.

This clonotype was picked up a small number of times. CDR3 amino acids: CASSYYSGQGKNIQYF. In DNA form, the CDR3 reads TGTGCCAGCAGTTACTATAGCGGGCAAGGCAAAAACATTCAGTACTTC. This rearrangement joins TRBV6-2 or TRBV6-3 to TRBJ2-4, with TRBD2 identical over 7 bases. Germline V CDR1 and CDR2: MNHEY, SVGEGT. V dropped 1 base and J dropped 3; count of bases not matched to a gene: 6. This CDR3 comprises 16 residues.

This clonotype was observed many times. The chain is built from TRBV27 and TRBJ1-2; 11 bases are shared with TRBD1. In germline, CDR1 is MNHEY, CDR2 SMNVEV (reference sequence). The CDR3 covers 13 residues. The V segment lost 2 bases and the J segment 9 bases; nucleotides outside the gene matches: 2. CDR3 DNA: TGTGCCAGCAGTTTAGGGACAGGGGGACGCTACACCTTC. Its translation: CASSLGTGGRYTF.

In this sample, this clonotype turned up many times. The chain couples TRBV2 to TRBJ1-5, with D perhaps matching TRBD1 (5 bases). V was pared by 7 bases and J by 4 bases, with 11 bases between. This CDR3 is built from 13 residues. CDR1 is SNHLY, CDR2 FYNNEI, per germline. The CDR3 loop is CASKLDTNQPQHF. Here the CDR3 DNA reads TGTGCCAGCAAACTGGACACTAATCAGCCCCAGCATTTT.